This T cell receptor beta chain comes out of a study of vaccination effects on CD4 cells after COVID-19 (dated by TCRdb to between 2021 and 2024). Turning to the overall study: The ViraFEST assay stimulated PBMC with viral peptide pools and then used TCR sequencing to identify antigen-specific CD4+ T cell clonotypes by expansion. Each participant got two doses of an mRNA SARS-CoV-2 vaccine, either BNT162b2 or mRNA-1273. Roughly 1.9 million PBMC per well were cultured with 10 ug/ml peptides in IMDM containing roughly 5% human AB serum, roughly 9.5 IU/ml IL-2 and gentamicin. Pre-vaccine samples were drawn from a couple of convalescent patients 16 days and one week before the first dose, at 142 and 148 days after COVID-19 diagnosis. The Oncomine TCR Beta short-read assay on an Illumina iSeq 100 was used to sequence cultures from other donors in the study. SARS-CoV-2 spike-specific CD4+ TCR repertoires were compared before and after mRNA vaccination in COVID-19 convalescent patients and in infection-naive vaccine recipients. Altogether, some 11 COVID-19 convalescent patients and several SARS-CoV-2-naive healthy vaccine recipients made up the full study.

After 10 to 11 days of culture, CD4+ T cells were isolated with the EasySep CD4+ T cell isolation kit. PCR-confirmed SARS-CoV-2 infection had occurred in convalescent patients between March and December 2020, before the Alpha, Beta and Delta variants emerged in the United States. On days 3 and 7, half of the culture medium was replaced with fresh IL-2-containing medium. Unless noted otherwise, every peptide stimulation condition was grown in triplicate wells. PBMC were separated from whole blood using Ficoll-Paque Plus gradient centrifugation and were then either cryopreserved at -140C or used fresh. The QIAamp micro DNA kit was used to extract genomic DNA from the cultured CD4+ T cells. To note about this clone: Its antigen target is currently unknown. No qualities accompany the bases; no much larger clone lies one base away.

V and J are trimmed by 2 bases and 1 base, and the gene matches miss 1 base of the junction. The CDR3 has 14 amino acids, counting the end cysteine and phenylalanine. Just CDR3 DNA is preserved here, 42 bases in frame from base 1. Based on the germline V gene (reference sequence), the CDR1 and CDR2 sequences are SGHNT and YYREEE. What the authors observed across the whole study: Only a small number of convalescent patients were included, and no early post-infection timepoints were available, which limited the study. Marked clonal contraction was observed in both infection-induced and vaccine-induced clones at late post-vaccination timepoints, consistent with waning T cell responses. Among convalescent patients, the spike-reactive repertoire after vaccination was made up mainly of new vaccine-induced clones that were largely distinct from the clones induced by infection.

Library creation used the immunoSEQ multiplex PCR assay. DNA from the CD4+ T cells that had been cultured and isolated underwent TCR beta CDR3 sequencing. As for how the authors treated the data: Non-productive TCR sequences were removed, reads were trimmed to the CDR3 region, and CDR3s of at least 7 amino acids were retained. The MANAFEST web app was used to pick out antigen-specific clonotypes by comparing their expansion in peptide wells with that in reference cultures. To count as positive, a clone had to show expansion at FDR<0.05 compared with the reference and with all other wells, an odds ratio above 5, and a frequency above 0.1% in two replicate wells. A clonotype was defined as cross-reactive if the clonotype was significantly expanded both in SARS-CoV-2 spike wells and in at least one common cold coronavirus spike condition. Levenshtein distance calculated with the stringdist R package was used to assess CDR3 similarity, and unrooted trees were constructed with ape in R 3.6.1. As stored in TCRdb, this immuneACCESS dataset retains in-frame rearrangements with V and J assigned. A fraction of the clones does not appear; measured against another copy, unresolved V genes explain less than half of the discrepancy, and the remainder lacks a known reason. V, J and clone size reflect that table, while D and trimming were determined from the DNA. The sample has 50,000 to 75,000 clones on record, approximately 72% of them singletons. Under 30% of the sample is held by the ten biggest clonotypes.

The sample here was CD4+ T cells from PBMCs cultured without peptide, taken before COVID-19 vaccination. This TCR was sampled from a human donor who had a prior SARS-CoV-2 infection. The V gene is TRBV5-4 and the J gene is TRBJ2-5; 8 nucleotides in the junction match TRBD1. The CDR3 protein sequence reads: CASSLGTGQETQYF. The sequence in DNA is TGTGCCAGCAGCTTAGGGACAGGCCAAGAGACCCAGTACTTC.